This TCR delta chain comes out of a study of gamma-delta T cells after stem cell transplantation. This clone has a handful of counts. Its ends do not fully match the called genes, so a read error is possible. Other DNA sequences in this sample translate to the same CDR3. TCRdb re-called clones from the RT-PCR reads via CATT. Among some 16,000 delta-chain clones, approximately 8.5% were seen once, and the ten largest hold around 64%. This CDR3 has 19 residues. Looked up from germline, CDR1 is GEAIGNYY and CDR2 is EKD. The receptor was isolated from a human donor. It is not recorded whose cells these are; they may come from a transplant donor. Sequencing input: gamma-delta T cells. The genes are TRDV2 and TRDJ3, with a weak D call TRDD3 (5 bases). The CDR3 DNA reads as TGTGCCTGTGACACGGCCGGGGGCCGTATCTCCTTGGACACCCGACAGATGTTTTTC. It yields the protein CACDTAGGRISLDTRQMFF.